This T cell receptor (beta chain) was sequenced during a study of shared clonotypes between healthy human individuals. Trimming shortened V by 6 bases and J by 1 base, and 13 bases separated the two germline ends. This CDR3 region has 15 residues. CDR1 is MGHDK and CDR2 is SYGVNS in the germline V gene. From CD4+ cells came CD45RA+ naive and CD45RA-negative memory subsets. It was at deep level that the assay was run. Original processing notes: Filtering differed since immunoSEQ provided only junctions, with no quality scores. Assay: immunoSEQ multiplex PCR; the TCRdb copy retains only in-frame clones and omits some. V and J calls and clone size are given by that table; D and trimming were obtained from the DNA. Found here are roughly 1,600,000 clones, about 98.5% of them singletons; the top ten hold 0.36%. Study-wide results and limits: The expectation was that sequencing depth would affect clonotype sharing among donors.

A remark on this clone: What it binds is unknown.

The material sequenced was naive CD4+ T cells sorted from blood. Subset: CD45RA+ positively selected. The TCR was taken from a man aged 25 to 40 in good health. This sequence joins TRBV25-1 and TRBJ2-1, with D uncertain. The CDR3 region is CASSLVGSSYNEQFF. CDR3 sequence (DNA): TGTGCCAGCAGCTTAGTGGGGTCGTCCTACAATGAGCAGTTCTTC.